Below, 9 T cell receptor beta chains from the same sample are listed, as sequenced in a study of blood T cell repertoires in COVID-19. Produced via immunoSEQ multiplex PCR; TCRdb's table is partial and in-frame only. The table has over 450,000 clones, 85% to 90% seen once. Specimen: peripheral blood. The receptors originated from a woman aged 50 to 60 with COVID-19, enrolled during active disease.

The chain is built from TRBV5-6 and TRBJ1-1; 11 bases align to TRBD1. Germline-derived CDR1 and CDR2 are SGHDT and YYEEEE. Germline trimming cut 2 bases from V and 5 bases from J; bases unmatched to any gene: 2. This CDR3 is 14 amino acids long. CDR3 residues: CASSFGTGGTEAFF. The CDR3 DNA reads as TGTGCCAGCAGCTTCGGGACAGGGGGGACTGAAGCTTTCTTT.

The rearrangement uses TRBV7-6 and TRBJ2-1; TRBD2 aligns across 13 bases. Germline V lookup: CDR1 SGHVS, CDR2 FNYEAQ. The length of the CDR3 is 16 residues. V dropped 3 bases and J dropped 7; count of bases not matched to a gene: 6. CDR3 sequence reads: CASSFLGLAGRNEQFF. The CDR3 region has the DNA TGTGCCAGCAGCTTCCTGGGACTAGCGGGGAGGAATGAGCAGTTCTTC.

This chain joins TRBV29-1 and TRBJ2-7; the match to TRBD1 covers 7 bases. CDR1 is SQVTM, CDR2 ANQGSEA, per germline. V lost 4 bases to trimming and J lost 0 bases; unmatched junction nucleotides: 6. The CDR3 has 14 residues. The chain's CDR3 is CSVARGQSSYEQYF. CDR3 DNA: TGCAGCGTTGCCCGGGGACAGAGCTCCTACGAGCAGTACTTC.

The chain combines TRBV7-8 with TRBJ1-1, with a tentative D call TRBD1 (6 bases). Trimming removed 5 bases from V and 8 bases from J, with 18 bases in between. The CDR3 runs to 14 residues. CDR1 and CDR2 from the germline V gene are SGHVS and FQNEAQ. CDR3 nucleotides: TGTGCCAGCAGCCCGGCCGCCCCGGGGGGCGAAGCTTTCTTT. Translation: CASSPAAPGGEAFF.

The V and J genes are TRBV21-1 and TRBJ2-3; TRBD1, as called in the table, went unchecked against the DNA. TRBV21-1 corresponds to a pseudogene. The CDR3 has 19 residues. CDR3 loop: CASSKTGTRSTISTDTQYF. For the CDR3, the DNA is TGTGCCAGCAGCAAAACCGGGACACGAAGCACCATAAGCACAGATACGCAGTATTTT.

This chain links TRBV9 with TRBJ2-1, with 8 positions matching TRBD2. Germline CDR1 reads SGDLS; CDR2 reads YYNGEE. The CDR3 extends over 16 amino acids. V dropped 7 bases and J dropped 0; count of bases not matched to a gene: 9. The CDR3 DNA is TGTGCCAGCGGGCACGGCGGGGGGAACTCCTACAATGAGCAGTTCTTC. It yields the protein CASGHGGGNSYNEQFF.

The chain couples TRBV9 to TRBJ2-3; D perhaps matches TRBD1 (6 bases). V dropped 0 bases and J dropped 6 bases, with 14 bases sitting between them. Germline V lookup: CDR1 SGDLS, CDR2 YYNGEE. This CDR3 contains 15 residues. The DNA for the CDR3 is TGTGCCAGCAGCGTAGGGCCCCAGCAGGGGGATACGCAGTATTTT. Amino acid sequence: CASSVGPQQGDTQYF. The whole variable domain, remainder taken from reference TRBV9 and TRBJ2-3, is DSGVTQTPKHLITATGQRVTLRCSPRSGDLSVYWYQQSLDQGLQFLIQYYNGEERAKGNILERFSAQQFPDLHSELNLSSLELGDSALYFCASSVGPQQGDTQYFGPGTRLTVL.

The chain employs TRBV3-1 (or the pseudogene TRBV3-2) and TRBJ2-7; 7 nucleotides agree with TRBD2. CDR3 length equals 14 residues. Trimming at V came to 2 bases and at J to 2 bases, leaving 3 bases not matched to a gene. CDR1 is LGHDT and CDR2 is YNNKEL in the germline V gene (reference sequence). DNA of the CDR3: TGTGCCAGCAGCCAACTAGCGGAAACCTACGAGCAGTACTTC. It is translated as CASSQLAETYEQYF.

Only a few counts were recorded for this clone. The chain links TRBV19 to TRBJ1-5, with TRBD1 matching 10 bases. With 6 bases clipped from V and 4 bases from J, the junction kept 9 bases outside the gene matches. This CDR3 comprises 16 residues. The germline V gene has CDR1 LNHDA and CDR2 SQIVND (reference sequence). CDR3 sequence (DNA): TGTGCCAGTAGGAACCCGACAGGGGGCTTGAATCAGCCCCAGCATTTT. Its translation: CASRNPTGGLNQPQHF.